This T cell receptor beta chain was recorded in a study of control samples from healthy donors and cancer patients. The V gene end was trimmed by 9 bases and the J gene end by 8 bases; junction bases not matched to a gene: 12. Germline V gene lookup returns CDR1 LNHDA and CDR2 SQIVND (reference sequence). This CDR3 contains 15 residues. TCRdb's copy holds only in-frame clones and misses some; the assay was immunoSEQ multiplex PCR. The sample includes about 180,000 clones, 91% seen only once; the top ten take around 2%. This clonotype originated in a woman in her 40s in good health. The J gene is TRBJ2-1, the V gene TRBV19, with TRBD2 matching 11 bases. Sequences were obtained from blood. The CDR3 bases are TGTGCCAGCGCCAATAGCGGGGGGGGTTCCGATGAGCAGTTCTTC. Its protein is CASANSGGGSDEQFF.